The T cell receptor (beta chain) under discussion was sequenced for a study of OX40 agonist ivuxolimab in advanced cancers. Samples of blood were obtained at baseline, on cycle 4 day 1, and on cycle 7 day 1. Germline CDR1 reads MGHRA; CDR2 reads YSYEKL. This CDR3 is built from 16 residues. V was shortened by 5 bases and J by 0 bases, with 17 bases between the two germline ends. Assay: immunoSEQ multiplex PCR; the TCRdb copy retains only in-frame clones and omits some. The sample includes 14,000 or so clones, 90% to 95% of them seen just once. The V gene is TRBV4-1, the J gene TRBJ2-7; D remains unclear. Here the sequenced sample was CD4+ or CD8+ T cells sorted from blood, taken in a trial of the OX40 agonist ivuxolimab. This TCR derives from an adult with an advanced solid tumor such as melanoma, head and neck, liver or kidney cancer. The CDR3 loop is CASSFSLDDISYEQYF. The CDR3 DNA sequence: TGCGCCAGCAGCTTTTCCCTCGACGATATCTCCTACGAGCAGTACTTC.